The 28 T cell receptor beta chains below come from one sample, sequenced in a study of tumor-infiltrating lymphocytes in oesophageal squamous cell carcinoma. TCRdb re-called the PCR reads through MiXCR, storing one row per CDR3 protein. The repertoire holds some 21,000 distinct CDR3 sequences, with 35% to 45% as singletons. The sample taken for sequencing was esophageal tumor tissue. The receptor set was obtained from a male donor with esophageal squamous cell carcinoma.

This clonotype was counted a single time. This chain joins TRBV11-2 and TRBJ2-4, with 7 bases identical to TRBD2. The J call is doubtful: the DNA matches TRBJ2-7 better. The CDR3 is 15 amino acids. The V gene's germline CDR1 is SGHAT and CDR2 FQNNGV. CDR3 loop: CASSSAGTTAYEQYF. The DNA for the CDR3 is TGTGCCAGCAGCTCTGCCGGGACTACTGCCTACGAGCAGTACTTC.

This clonotype was seen repeatedly, ten times or more. The gene calls are TRBV11-2 and TRBJ1-1; 8 positions agree with TRBD1. Germline loops: CDR1 SGHAT, CDR2 FQNNGV. Germline trimming cut 3 bases from V and 1 base from J; bases unmatched to any gene: 4. CDR3 size: 15 residues. CDR3 sequence reads: CASSLMGQANTEAFF. The CDR3 region has the DNA TGTGCCAGCAGCTTGATGGGACAGGCGAACACTGAAGCTTTCTTT.

This clonotype has at least ten counts. The CDR3 DNA is TGCGCCAGCAGCTTGGCCCCTCCCGGGACTGCTCGCGGGGGCACAGATACGCAGTATTTT. It translates to CASSLAPPGTARGGTDTQYF. This chain joins TRBV5-1 and TRBJ2-3; D is perhaps TRBD2 (6 bases). The CDR3 covers 20 residues. The V and J ends lost 0 bases and 1 base respectively, with 24 bases between them. The germline CDR1 and CDR2 sequences are SGHRS and YFSETQ.

This clonotype was detected a few times. CDR3 amino acids: CASSLVTGYDEQFF. The CDR3 nucleotides read TGTGCCAGCAGCTTAGTGACAGGGTACGACGAGCAGTTCTTC. The V call is TRBV7-6, the J call TRBJ2-1; 7 positions agree with TRBD1. Germline lookup yields CDR1 SGHVS and CDR2 FNYEAQ. J gave up 10 bases and V 1 base, and 7 bases lay outside the gene matches. CDR3 length: 14 amino acids. Filled out from reference TRBV7-6 and TRBJ2-1, the complete variable domain reads GAGVSQSPRYKVTKRGQDVALRCDPISGHVSLYWYRQALGQGPEFLTYFNYEAQQDKSGLPNDRFSAERPEGSISTLTIQRTEQRDSAMYRCASSLVTGYDEQFFGPGTRLTVL.

The V call is TRBV11-3, the J call TRBJ2-5; D possibly corresponds to TRBD1 (6 bases). Matching the DNA end better, TRBJ2-7 makes the J call doubtful. The CDR3 consists of 13 residues. The germline V gene encodes CDR1 SGHNT and CDR2 YENEEA. The CDR3 is CASSSKPGVEQYF. In DNA, the CDR3 is TGTGCCAGCAGCTCTAAACCAGGGGTCGAGCAGTACTTC.

The chain is built from TRBV6-2 or TRBV6-3 and TRBJ2-5; D not resolved. The J call may not be correct, given that the DNA end is closer to TRBJ2-1. CDR3 length equals 15 residues. The germline CDR1 and CDR2 sequences are MNHEY and SVGEGT. CDR3 bases: TGTGCCAGCAGTGAAAGGACCTCCGGGTTAGGTGAGCAGTTCTTC. This codes for CASSERTSGLGEQFF.

This clonotype has a count of ten or more. The chain couples TRBV11-2 to TRBJ2-5; D possibly corresponds to TRBD2 (7 bases). The J call may be faulty, since TRBJ2-7 better matches the DNA end. This CDR3 is 14 amino acids long. Per the germline V gene, CDR1 is SGHAT and CDR2 is FQNNGV. The CDR3 DNA follows: TGTGCCAGCAGCCTGGCGGGGGCGCGATACGAGCAGTACTTC. It encodes CASSLAGARYEQYF.

The V and J genes are TRBV6-1 and TRBJ2-1, with a weak D call TRBD2 (5 bases). This CDR3 contains 12 residues. Germline CDR1 is MNHNS and CDR2 is SASEGT. Trimming took off 10 bases at V and 10 bases at J, with 17 bases between the two ends. CDR3 sequence reads: CATAGKTNEQFF. The CDR3 coding sequence is TGTGCCACCGCCGGGAAAACGAACGAGCAGTTCTTC.

Many counts were recorded for this clonotype. The chain has TRBV7-2 and TRBJ2-1; 8 positions match TRBD2. CDR3 size: 14 residues. With 5 bases clipped from V and 6 bases from J, the junction kept 6 bases outside the gene matches. Germline assignment: CDR1 SGHTA and CDR2 FQGNSA. The CDR3 loop is CASSLQAGANEQFF. The DNA of the CDR3 is TGTGCCAGCAGCCTCCAAGCGGGGGCCAATGAGCAGTTCTTC.

In its sample, this clonotype was seen many times. This chain connects TRBV7-3 to TRBJ2-2; 7 bases are shared with TRBD1. The ends lost 5 bases at V and 3 bases at J; junction bases unmatched: 6. This CDR3 has 15 residues. CDR1 and CDR2 (germline): SGHTA, FQGTGA. CDR3: CASSPTGRDTGELFF. In nucleotides, the CDR3 is TGTGCCAGCAGCCCGACAGGGCGGGACACCGGGGAGCTGTTTTTT.

The V call is TRBV6-5, the J call TRBJ1-1; no reliable D call. The J call may be mistaken, given a closer DNA end match to TRBJ2-1. Germline V gene data show CDR1 as MNHEY and CDR2 as SVGAGI. The CDR3 totals 13 residues. DNA of the CDR3: TGTGCCAGCACTGGGGTAACCTACAATGAGCAGTTCTTC. The encoded protein is CASTGVTYNEQFF.

In the case of this clonotype: The final CDR3 position lacks the conserved phenylalanine or tryptophan, pointing to a likely read error. The DNA is omitted, as the CDR3 cannot be located on it reliably, and the CDR3 follows TCRdb's listing. The chain employs TRBV9 and TRBJ2-3; the table calls TRBD2, which could not be checked here. CDR1 is SGDLS, CDR2 YYNGEE, per germline. From its first to its last residue, the CDR3 has 15 amino acids. CDR3 in amino acids: CASSYGRGSPLHSGN.

This clonotype qualifies as medium-sized. V usage is TRBV7-6 and J usage is TRBJ2-2; D perhaps matches TRBD1 (6 bases). V lost 4 bases and J 4 bases, leaving 10 bases between the germline ends. CDR3 length: 14 residues. The germline V gene encodes CDR1 SGHVS and CDR2 FNYEAQ. As DNA, the CDR3 is TGTGCCAGCAGCTCCGGACAGACCACCGGGGAGCTGTTTTTT. Protein product: CASSSGQTTGELFF. Combining the CDR3 with reference TRBV7-6 and TRBJ2-2 gives the whole variable domain GAGVSQSPRYKVTKRGQDVALRCDPISGHVSLYWYRQALGQGPEFLTYFNYEAQQDKSGLPNDRFSAERPEGSISTLTIQRTEQRDSAMYRCASSSGQTTGELFFGEGSRLTVL.

The chain employs TRBV11-2 and TRBJ2-3; D remains ambiguous. The J call could be wrong; TRBJ2-1 is a better fit for the DNA end. This CDR3 is built from 11 residues. Germline CDR1 is SGHAT and CDR2 is FQNNGV. CDR3 in DNA: TGTGCCAGCAGTCAGTACAATGAGCAGTTCTTC. It translates to CASSQYNEQFF.

This clonotype was counted ten times or more. The rearrangement joins TRBV6-4 to TRBJ2-1, with 9 bases lining up with TRBD1. CDR3 length equals 15 residues. Trimming cost V 0 bases and J 3 bases; bases outside gene matches: 0. From germline, CDR1 is MRHNA and CDR2 SNTAGT. The CDR3 loop reads CASSDSTGGYNEQFF. CDR3 bases: TGTGCCAGCAGTGACTCGACAGGGGGCTACAATGAGCAGTTCTTC.

This clonotype appeared many times. J is TRBJ2-1 and V is TRBV5-6, with 9 bases aligning to TRBD1. V shed 2 bases, J shed 4 bases, and the junction held 4 bases outside the gene matches. Germline CDR1 reads SGHDT; CDR2 reads YYEEEE. The CDR3 runs to 15 residues. The CDR3 protein is CASSLQGASYNEQFF. DNA for the CDR3: TGTGCCAGCAGCTTACAGGGGGCTTCTTACAATGAGCAGTTCTTC.

This clonotype was counted between two and nine times. The chain links TRBV19 to TRBJ2-5, with unresolved D. The V and J ends lost 4 bases and 5 bases respectively, with 11 bases between them. The germline gives CDR1 LNHDA, CDR2 SQIVND (reference sequence). The CDR3 has 13 residues. The CDR3 bases are TGTGCCAGTAGTAGGGCCACCCGGGAGACCCAGTACTTC. Translated: CASSRATRETQYF.

This clonotype has only a few counts. V gene TRBV6-1 combines with J gene TRBJ2-1, with D tentatively TRBD1 (5 bases). Germline V gene lookup returns CDR1 MNHNS and CDR2 SASEGT. Trimming removed 4 bases at V and 0 bases at J, with 10 bases between. This CDR3 has 15 residues. CDR3 loop: CASSVDTSSYNEQFF. CDR3 nucleotide sequence: TGTGCCAGCAGTGTGGACACGAGCTCCTACAATGAGCAGTTCTTC.

This clonotype was counted between two and nine times. The rearrangement joins TRBV7-2 to TRBJ2-5, with TRBD2 matching over 13 bases. V gave up 4 bases and J gave up 5 bases; unmatched junction bases: 7. Germline CDR1 and CDR2: SGHTA and FQGNSA. The CDR3 extends over 16 amino acids. In DNA form, the CDR3 reads TGTGCCAGCAGCTCTCGACTAGCGGGAGGTCACGAGACCCAGTACTTC. Translation gives CASSSRLAGGHETQYF.

This clonotype has ten or more counts. The genes are TRBV7-6 and TRBJ2-7; D tentatively fits TRBD1 or TRBD2 (6 bases each). Germline loops: CDR1 SGHVS, CDR2 FNYEAQ. V shed 2 bases and J shed 7 bases, with 27 bases lying between them. The CDR3 is 18 amino acids. CDR3 in DNA: TGTGCCAGCAGCTTAAGGAGGGGGGACTCGCTCGGCTACAATGAGCAGTACTTC. Translated, it gives CASSLRRGDSLGYNEQYF.

This clonotype was observed at least ten times. The V and J genes are TRBV4-2 and TRBJ1-5, with D perhaps TRBD1 (5 bases). CDR1 and CDR2 (germline): LGHNA, YNFKEQ. This CDR3 contains 15 residues. V lost 0 bases and J lost 6, with 12 bases in between. DNA for the CDR3: TGTGCCAGCAGCCAAGAATCGGGGGGACGTCAGCCCCAGCATTTT. It encodes CASSQESGGRQPQHF.

V and J are TRBV7-2 and TRBJ2-7; 11 bases map to TRBD2. This CDR3 has 14 amino acids. Germline V CDR1 and CDR2: SGHTA, FQGNSA. V shed 2 bases, J shed 5 bases, and the junction held 2 bases outside the gene matches. CDR3 DNA sequence: TGTGCCAGCAGCTTAACTAGCGGGAGACACGAGCAGTACTTC. It encodes CASSLTSGRHEQYF. The full variable domain, its missing parts supplied by reference TRBV7-2 and TRBJ2-7, is GAGVSQSPSNKVTEKGKDVELRCDPISGHTALYWYRQSLGQGLEFLIYFQGNSAPDKSGLPSDRFSAERTGGSVSTLTIQRTQQEDSAVYLCASSLTSGRHEQYFGPGTRLTVT.

DNA of the CDR3: TGTGCCAGCAGCTCACGACTCCAAGAGACCCAGTACTTC. Translated, it gives CASSSRLQETQYF. The chain employs TRBV7-9 and TRBJ2-5; D ambiguous. V gave up 4 bases and J gave up 1 base, with 7 bases separating them. Germline V gives CDR1 SEHNR, CDR2 FQNEAQ (reference sequence). The CDR3 has 13 amino acids.

The V and J genes are TRBV12-3 or TRBV12-4 and TRBJ2-1, with D maybe TRBD1 (5 bases). V lost 4 bases, J lost 1 base, and 11 bases lay in between. The CDR3 covers 15 residues. The CDR3 loop reads CASSYGPGSYNEQFF. CDR3 nucleotide sequence: TGTGCCAGCAGTTACGGGCCAGGGTCCTACAATGAGCAGTTCTTC.

The chain carries TRBV28 and TRBJ2-7; no definite D call. Trimming removed 7 bases at V and 6 bases at J, with 16 bases between. The V gene's germline CDR1 is MDHEN and CDR2 SYDVKM. The CDR3 covers 13 residues. The CDR3 protein is CASIREGLGEQYF. The CDR3 DNA reads TGTGCCAGCATTCGCGAAGGATTGGGCGAGCAGTACTTC.

The CDR3 spells CASSVALLAKYNEQFF. As DNA, the CDR3 is TGTGCCAGCAGCGTAGCTCTACTAGCAAAGTACAATGAGCAGTTCTTC. V is TRBV9 and J is TRBJ2-1; possibly TRBD2 for D (6 bases). The germline V and J ends were trimmed by 0 bases and 4 bases, with 14 bases remaining between them. CDR1 SGDLS and CDR2 YYNGEE come from the germline V gene. This CDR3 is built from 16 residues.

This clonotype has just a few counts. The V gene is TRBV18, the J gene TRBJ2-3; TRBD1 matches at 9 bases. Losses at the gene ends were 4 bases for V and 2 bases for J; bases not matched to a gene: 4. Germline CDR1 is KGHSH and CDR2 is LQKENI. This CDR3 is 15 amino acids long. CDR3 amino acids: CASSLGTGHTDTQYF. CDR3 in DNA: TGTGCCAGCTCACTGGGGACAGGGCACACAGATACGCAGTATTTT.

This clonotype appeared many times. The rearrangement joins TRBV27 to TRBJ1-5, with D possibly being TRBD1 (6 bases). Trimming cost V 5 bases and J 6 bases, with 14 bases left between them. Germline V gene sequence: CDR1 MNHEY, CDR2 SMNVEV (reference sequence). CDR3 length equals 14 residues. CDR3 sequence reads: CASSPQGYSQPQHF. As DNA, the CDR3 is TGTGCCAGCAGTCCACAGGGTTATAGTCAGCCCCAGCATTTT.